Presented here are 4 T cell receptor beta chains from one specimen sequenced in a study of cytotoxic CD8 clonotypes in ibrutinib-treated CLL. This table comes from immunoSEQ multiplex PCR, and its TCRdb copy is limited to in-frame clones, with some not included. The top ten clones hold over 12% of a sample with tens of thousands of clones, 57% of them seen once. Source: PBMCs, taken after 12 months of ibrutinib treatment. The receptors originated from a human donor with chronic lymphocytic leukemia.

The CDR3 DNA is TGTGCCATCAGCTCCCGGGAGCGGACAGATACGCAGTATTTT. Translating it yields CAISSRERTDTQYF. The V and J genes are TRBV10-3 and TRBJ2-3, with TRBD2 as a possible D gene (6 bases). The germline V gene encodes CDR1 ENHRY and CDR2 SYGVKD. V dropped 6 bases and J dropped 3 bases, with 13 bases sitting between them. The CDR3 length is 14 residues.

The chain joins TRBV5-1 to TRBJ2-3, with a possible D match to TRBD2 (7 bases). This CDR3 region has 14 residues. V was pared by 4 bases and J by 4 bases, with 13 bases between. Germline CDR1 reads SGHRS; CDR2 reads YFSETQ. As DNA, the CDR3 is TGCGCCAGCAGCCCTGGCGGGGGCCCAGATACGCAGTATTTT. Translation: CASSPGGGPDTQYF.

The chain couples TRBV19 to TRBJ2-7; D remains ambiguous. The V and J ends lost 3 bases and 6 bases respectively, with 6 bases between them. The CDR3 extends over 11 amino acids. CDR1 LNHDA and CDR2 SQIVND come from the germline V gene (reference sequence). Here the CDR3 DNA reads TGTGCCAGTAGTATGGGTCCCGAGCAGTACTTC. The encoded protein is CASSMGPEQYF. The complete variable domain, with remaining parts taken from reference TRBV19 and TRBJ2-7, reads DGGITQSPKYLFRKEGQNVTLSCEQNLNHDAMYWYRQDPGQGLRLIYYSQIVNDFQKGDIAEGYSVSREKKESFPLTVTSAQKNPTAFYLCASSMGPEQYFGPGTRLTVT.

The chain has TRBV6-4 and TRBJ1-1; 8 nucleotides match TRBD1. V lost 3 bases and J lost 1; bases outside the gene matches: 10. The germline CDR1 and CDR2 sequences are MRHNA and SNTAGT. The CDR3 loop spans 17 amino acids. The CDR3 loop reads CASSECRDRNANTEAFF. The CDR3 DNA reads as TGTGCCAGCAGTGAATGCCGGGACAGGAACGCGAACACTGAAGCTTTCTTT.